The source of this T cell receptor (beta chain) is a study of T cells in Graves' hyperthyroidism and ophthalmopathy. The V and J ends lost 1 base and 1 base respectively, with 14 bases between them. The CDR3 runs 17 residues. CDR1 and CDR2 (germline): LNHNV, YYDKDF (reference sequence). Amplification yielded TCR beta CDR3 regions, with RNA transcripts as the source. RT-PCR in the first round (using the HTBI primer set) targeted the TCR CDR3. A single record per CDR3 protein comes from TCRdb applying MiXCR to the multiplex PCR reads. The sample comprises hundreds of thousands of distinct CDR3 sequences, approximately 14% of which are singletons, and over 11% rests with the top ten. This clonotype has only a few counts.

The rearrangement joins TRBV15 to TRBJ2-1; D may be TRBD2 (6 bases). The sequencing sample was made of blood. This TCR was recovered from a woman aged 40 to 50 with Graves' hyperthyroidism. This CDR3 is CATSRVGGELSYNEQFF. CDR3 nucleotides: TGTGCCACCAGCAGAGTAGGCGGGGAGCTTTCCTACAATGAGCAGTTCTTC.